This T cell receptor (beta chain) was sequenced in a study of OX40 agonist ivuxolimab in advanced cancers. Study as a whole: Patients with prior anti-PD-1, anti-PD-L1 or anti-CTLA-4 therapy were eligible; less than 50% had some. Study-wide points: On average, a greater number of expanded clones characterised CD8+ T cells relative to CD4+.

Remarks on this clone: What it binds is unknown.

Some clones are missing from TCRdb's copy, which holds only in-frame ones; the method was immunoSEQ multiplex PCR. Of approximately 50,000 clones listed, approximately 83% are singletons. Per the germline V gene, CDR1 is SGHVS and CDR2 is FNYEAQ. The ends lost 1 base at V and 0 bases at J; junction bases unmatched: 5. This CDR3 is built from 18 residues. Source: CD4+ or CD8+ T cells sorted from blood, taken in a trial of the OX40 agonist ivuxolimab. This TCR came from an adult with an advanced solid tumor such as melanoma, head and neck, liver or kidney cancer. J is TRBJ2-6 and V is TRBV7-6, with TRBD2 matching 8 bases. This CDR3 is CASSLGLAGPSGANVLTF. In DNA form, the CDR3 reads TGTGCCAGCAGCTTAGGCCTAGCGGGCCCCTCTGGGGCCAACGTCCTGACTTTC.